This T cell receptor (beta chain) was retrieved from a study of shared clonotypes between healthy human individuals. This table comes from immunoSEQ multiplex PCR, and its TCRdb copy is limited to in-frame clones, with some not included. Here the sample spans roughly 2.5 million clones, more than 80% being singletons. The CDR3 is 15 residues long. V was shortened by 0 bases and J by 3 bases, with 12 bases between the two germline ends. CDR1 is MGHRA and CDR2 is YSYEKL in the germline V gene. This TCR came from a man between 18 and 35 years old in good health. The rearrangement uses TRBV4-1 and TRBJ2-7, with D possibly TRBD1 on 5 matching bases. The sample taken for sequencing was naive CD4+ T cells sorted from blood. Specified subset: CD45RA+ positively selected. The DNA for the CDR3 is TGCGCCAGCAGCCAAGAGCAGGGCCGAGGCTACGAGCAGTACTTC. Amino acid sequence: CASSQEQGRGYEQYF.